This passage covers 18 T cell receptor beta chains from one sample sequenced in a study of cytomegalovirus exposure and HLA in healthy donors. Vbeta (60) and Jbeta (13) primers were used in the PCR. Data came from immunoSEQ multiplex PCR; TCRdb stores just in-frame clones and leaves some out. Among tens of thousands of clones listed, 84% were seen once. Sequencing input: PBMCs. The receptors derive from a young woman in good health and CMV-seropositive.

This sequence joins TRBV6-5 and TRBJ2-5, with 7 bases lining up with TRBD1. Unmatched junction bases numbered 10, after V lost 6 bases and J lost 3 bases. Germline V CDR1 and CDR2: MNHEY, SVGAGI. This CDR3 comprises 15 residues. CDR3 sequence reads: CASSRRGLTKETQYF. The DNA of the CDR3 is TGTGCCAGCAGCCGTAGGGGGCTCACCAAAGAGACCCAGTACTTC.

This rearrangement joins TRBV19 to TRBJ2-1, with D unresolved. Germline assignment: CDR1 LNHDA and CDR2 SQIVND (reference sequence). The CDR3 loop spans 12 amino acids. The V end was cut by 3 bases, the J end by 7 bases, with 7 bases between. The CDR3 bases are TGTGCCAGTAGTATGGCCATTAATGAGCAGTTCTTC. This codes for CASSMAINEQFF.

J is TRBJ1-5 and V is TRBV4-1; D is uncertain. The germline gives CDR1 MGHRA, CDR2 YSYEKL. The CDR3 is made up of 16 amino acids. V lost 1 base and J 4 bases, leaving 14 bases between the germline ends. CDR3 DNA sequence: TGCGCCAGCAGCCAAGGAATTCCGCGGCCTAATCAGCCCCAGCATTTT. This codes for CASSQGIPRPNQPQHF.

This chain joins TRBV10-3 and TRBJ2-4; 8 bases are a match to TRBD2. Per the germline V gene, CDR1 is ENHRY and CDR2 is SYGVKD. CDR3 length: 13 residues. The J segment lost 6 bases and the V segment lost 7 bases, leaving 5 bases of the junction unmatched. The CDR3 here is CAITGGPGNIQYF. DNA for the CDR3: TGTGCCATCACGGGGGGGCCGGGAAACATTCAGTACTTC.

The rearrangement joins TRBV7-9 to TRBJ2-5; 10 bases align to TRBD2. CDR1 is SEHNR and CDR2 is FQNEAQ in the germline V gene (reference sequence). V trimming: 8 bases; J trimming: 0 bases; junction bases outside the gene matches: 6. CDR3 length equals 15 residues. As DNA, the CDR3 is TGTGCCAGCGCAAGAGCGGGGGGGAACCAAGAGACCCAGTACTTC. The encoded protein is CASARAGGNQETQYF.

This clone was observed a single time. V is TRBV11-2 and J is TRBJ1-4, with TRBD1 matching over 7 bases. Germline V gene lookup returns CDR1 SGHAT and CDR2 FQNNGV. This CDR3 has 15 amino acids. V gave up 5 bases and J gave up 5 bases; unmatched junction bases: 8. The chain's CDR3 is CASSEGGILNEKLFF. The CDR3 coding sequence is TGTGCCAGCAGCGAAGGGGGCATACTCAATGAAAAACTGTTTTTT.

This clone occurred once. The DNA of the CDR3 is TGTGCCAGCAGAACGACAGGGGTAAATGGCTACACCTTC. It yields the protein CASRTTGVNGYTF. J is TRBJ1-2 and V is TRBV6-5; 8 positions match TRBD1. Trimming removed 6 bases from V and 6 bases from J; junction bases left unmatched: 6. The CDR3 consists of 13 residues. Germline CDR1 reads MNHEY; CDR2 reads SVGAGI.

The chain links TRBV5-1 to TRBJ2-5; D is perhaps TRBD2 (6 bases). Trimming removed 1 base at V and 3 bases at J, with 19 bases between. The germline V gene has CDR1 SGHRS and CDR2 YFSETQ. The CDR3 runs to 17 residues. For the CDR3, the DNA is TGCGCCAGCAGCTTGACTAGAGGCGGCTCGGGAGAAGAGACCCAGTACTTC. Translated: CASSLTRGGSGEETQYF. Full variable domain (outside the CDR3, taken from reference TRBV5-1 and TRBJ2-5): KAGVTQTPRYLIKTRGQQVTLSCSPISGHRSVSWYQQTPGQGLQFLFEYFSETQRNKGNFPGRFSGRQFSNSRSEMNVSTLELGDSALYLCASSLTRGGSGEETQYFGPGTRLLVL.

V gene TRBV5-8 combines with J gene TRBJ2-5; D is possibly TRBD2 (5 bases). Trimming removed 0 bases at V and 4 bases at J, with 19 bases between. CDR3 length: 17 amino acids. Germline CDR1 reads SGHTS; CDR2 reads YDEGEE. CDR3 DNA sequence: TGTGCCAGCAGCTTGGGGGTCGCGGGCTCAGGTTCAGAGACCCAGTACTTC. Amino acids: CASSLGVAGSGSETQYF.

The chain joins TRBV5-1 to TRBJ1-2, with D possibly TRBD1 on 5 matching bases. Germline assignment: CDR1 SGHRS and CDR2 YFSETQ. CDR3 size: 13 residues. Trimming left V 0 bases short and J 3 bases short, with 6 bases between. This CDR3 reads CASSLGQYYGYTF. In nucleotides, the CDR3 is TGCGCCAGCAGCTTGGGACAGTACTATGGCTACACCTTC.

V is TRBV7-9 and J is TRBJ1-5; 10 nucleotides match TRBD1. The trim removed 4 bases at V and 0 bases at J, leaving 12 bases unmatched. The CDR3 extends over 19 amino acids. Per germline, CDR1 SEHNR and CDR2 FQNEAQ (reference sequence). The CDR3 DNA sequence: TGTGCCAGCAGCTCCGTTCAAGGGACAGGGGCTTATAGCAATCAGCCCCAGCATTTT. It translates to CASSSVQGTGAYSNQPQHF. Complete variable domain (other parts from reference TRBV7-9 and TRBJ1-5): DTGVSQNPRHKITKRGQNVTFRCDPISEHNRLYWYRQTLGQGPEFLTYFQNEAQLEKSRLLSDRFSAERPKGSFSTLEIQRTEQGDSAMYLCASSSVQGTGAYSNQPQHFGDGTRLSIL.

The chain couples TRBV25-1 to TRBJ2-7, with TRBD2 identical over 7 bases. The CDR3 sequence is 17 residues long. V gave up 3 bases and J gave up 3 bases; unmatched junction bases: 14. CDR1 MGHDK and CDR2 SYGVNS come from the germline V gene. The CDR3 sequence is CASSDLGSGAHYYEQYF. The CDR3 region has the DNA TGTGCCAGCAGTGACCTTGGGAGCGGGGCTCATTACTACGAGCAGTACTTC.

The chain uses TRBV4-1 and TRBJ1-2; 8 positions match TRBD1. With 0 bases clipped from V and 3 bases from J, the junction kept 3 bases outside the gene matches. The CDR3 contains 15 residues. The V gene's germline CDR1 is MGHRA and CDR2 YSYEKL. In nucleotides, the CDR3 is TGCGCCAGCAGCCAAGATCGACAGGGGCACTATGGCTACACCTTC. Translation: CASSQDRQGHYGYTF.

This chain joins TRBV9 and TRBJ2-1; 8 bases agree with TRBD2. The CDR3 runs 15 residues. Germline lookup yields CDR1 SGDLS and CDR2 YYNGEE. Unmatched junction bases numbered 2, after V lost 3 bases and J lost 0 bases. CDR3 region: CASSGTSGSYNEQFF. Written as DNA, the CDR3 is TGTGCCAGCAGCGGAACTAGCGGCTCCTACAATGAGCAGTTCTTC.

This clone was seen just once. The rearrangement joins TRBV7-9 to TRBJ2-5, with D unclear. The CDR3 sequence is 13 residues long. Germline V lookup: CDR1 SEHNR, CDR2 FQNEAQ (reference sequence). Trimming cost V 5 bases and J 1 base, with 8 bases left between them. CDR3 loop: CASSLRPQETQYF. The DNA for the CDR3 is TGTGCCAGCAGCCTCAGGCCCCAAGAGACCCAGTACTTC. Using reference TRBV7-9 and TRBJ2-5 for the parts outside the CDR3, the full variable domain is DTGVSQNPRHKITKRGQNVTFRCDPISEHNRLYWYRQTLGQGPEFLTYFQNEAQLEKSRLLSDRFSAERPKGSFSTLEIQRTEQGDSAMYLCASSLRPQETQYFGPGTRLLVL.

The chain combines TRBV25-1 with TRBJ2-1, with 8 bases matching TRBD1. V trimming: 4 bases; J trimming: 0 bases; junction bases outside the gene matches: 8. CDR3 length equals 17 residues. CDR1 is MGHDK, CDR2 SYGVNS, per germline. The CDR3: CASSARDRISSYNEQFF. DNA for the CDR3: TGTGCCAGCAGTGCCCGGGACAGGATAAGCTCCTACAATGAGCAGTTCTTC.

CDR3 loop: CASRTGNDQPQHF. CDR3 nucleotide sequence: TGTGCCAGCAGGACAGGTAATGATCAGCCCCAGCATTTT. The rearrangement links TRBV6-6 to TRBJ1-5; tentative D call: TRBD1 (6 bases). Germline loops: CDR1 MNHNY, CDR2 SVGAGI (reference sequence). Deletions cut 6 bases from V and 5 bases from J, with 11 bases between. This CDR3 spans 13 amino acids.

This chain joins TRBV2 and TRBJ2-5; weak D call: TRBD1 (6 bases). The CDR3 sequence is 13 residues long. The V and J ends lost 7 bases and 4 bases respectively, with 13 bases between them. Germline assignment: CDR1 SNHLY and CDR2 FYNNEI. DNA for the CDR3: TGTGCCAGCACAGGGGAAAACTCAGAGACCCAGTACTTC. Amino acid sequence: CASTGENSETQYF.